This T cell receptor beta chain came from a study of blood T cell repertoires in COVID-19. This clone was seen repeatedly, ten times or more. Authors' analysis steps: Estimation of nucleated cell counts relied on the amplification of reference gene primers. Profiled with immunoSEQ multiplex PCR; TCRdb holds only in-frame clones, not every one. V, J and clone size derive from that table, while D and trimming were established from the DNA sequence. The data show 250,000 to 300,000 clones, 89% seen once. The sample was peripheral blood. The sequence was obtained from a woman in her thirties or forties who had recovered from COVID-19.

DNA of the CDR3: TGTGCCAGCAGCAGGCCACCCCAAGCGGGACAGGGCACAGATACGCAGTATTTT. Amino acids: CASSRPPQAGQGTDTQYF. This sequence joins TRBV3-1 (or the pseudogene TRBV3-2) and TRBJ2-3; D might be TRBD1 (8 bases). CDR1 LGHDT and CDR2 YNNKEL come from the germline V gene (reference sequence). The CDR3 has 18 amino acids. Trimming shortened V by 5 bases and J by 1 base, and 22 bases separated the two germline ends.